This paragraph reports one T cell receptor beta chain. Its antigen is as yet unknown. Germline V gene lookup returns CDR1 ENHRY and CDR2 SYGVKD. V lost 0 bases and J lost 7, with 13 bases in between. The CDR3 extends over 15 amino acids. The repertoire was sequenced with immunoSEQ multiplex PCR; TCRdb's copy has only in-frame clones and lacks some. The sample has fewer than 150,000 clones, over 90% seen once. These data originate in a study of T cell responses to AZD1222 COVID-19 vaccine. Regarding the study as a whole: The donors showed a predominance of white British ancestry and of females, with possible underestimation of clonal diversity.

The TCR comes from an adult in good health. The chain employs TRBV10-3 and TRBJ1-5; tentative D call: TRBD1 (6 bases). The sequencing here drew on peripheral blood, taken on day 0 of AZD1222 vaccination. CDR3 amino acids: CAISESTQGVQPQHF. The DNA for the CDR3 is TGTGCCATCAGTGAGTCAACACAGGGAGTGCAGCCCCAGCATTTT.